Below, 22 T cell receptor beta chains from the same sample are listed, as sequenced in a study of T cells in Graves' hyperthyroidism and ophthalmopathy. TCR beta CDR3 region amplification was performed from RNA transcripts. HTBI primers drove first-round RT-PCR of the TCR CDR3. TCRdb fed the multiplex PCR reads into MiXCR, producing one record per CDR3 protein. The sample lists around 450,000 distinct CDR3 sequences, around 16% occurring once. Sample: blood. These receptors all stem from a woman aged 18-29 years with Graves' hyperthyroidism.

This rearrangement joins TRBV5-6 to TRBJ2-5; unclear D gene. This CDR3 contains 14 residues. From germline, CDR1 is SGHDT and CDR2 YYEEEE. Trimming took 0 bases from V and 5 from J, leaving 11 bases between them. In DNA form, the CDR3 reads TGTGCCAGCAGCTTGGGAGAGTTTTGGGAGACCCAGTACTTC. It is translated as CASSLGEFWETQYF.

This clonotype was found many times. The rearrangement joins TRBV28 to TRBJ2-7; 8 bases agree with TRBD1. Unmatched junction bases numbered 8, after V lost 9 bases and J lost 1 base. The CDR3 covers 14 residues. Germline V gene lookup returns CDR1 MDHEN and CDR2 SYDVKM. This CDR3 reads CASITGGRSYEQYF. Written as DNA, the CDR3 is TGTGCCAGTATCACAGGGGGAAGGTCCTACGAGCAGTACTTC.

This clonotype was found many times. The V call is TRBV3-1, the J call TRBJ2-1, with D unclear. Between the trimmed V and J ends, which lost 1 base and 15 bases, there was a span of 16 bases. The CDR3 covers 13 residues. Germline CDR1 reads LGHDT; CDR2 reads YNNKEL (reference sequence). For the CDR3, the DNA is TGTGCCAGCAGCCAAGTGAACAGCTTTATTCCGTTCTTC. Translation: CASSQVNSFIPFF.

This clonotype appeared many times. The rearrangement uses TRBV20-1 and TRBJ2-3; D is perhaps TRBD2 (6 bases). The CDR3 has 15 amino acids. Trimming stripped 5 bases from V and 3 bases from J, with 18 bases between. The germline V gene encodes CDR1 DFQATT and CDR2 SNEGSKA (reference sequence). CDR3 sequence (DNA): TGCAGTGCTTCCGCGCGAGGGAGGTGGACAGATACGCAGTATTTT. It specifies CSASARGRWTDTQYF.

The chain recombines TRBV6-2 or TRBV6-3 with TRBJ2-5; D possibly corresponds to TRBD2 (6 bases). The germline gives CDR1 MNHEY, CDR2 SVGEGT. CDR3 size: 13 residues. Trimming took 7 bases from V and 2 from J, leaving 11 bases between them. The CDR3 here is CASTYAGQETQYF. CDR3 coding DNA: TGTGCCAGCACCTACGCGGGACAAGAGACCCAGTACTTC.

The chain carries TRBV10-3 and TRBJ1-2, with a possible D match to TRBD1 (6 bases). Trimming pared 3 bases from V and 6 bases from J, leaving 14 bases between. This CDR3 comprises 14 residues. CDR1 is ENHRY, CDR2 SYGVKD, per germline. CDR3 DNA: TGTGCCATCAGTGACCGAACGGGGGCTGATGGCTACACCTTC. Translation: CAISDRTGADGYTF.

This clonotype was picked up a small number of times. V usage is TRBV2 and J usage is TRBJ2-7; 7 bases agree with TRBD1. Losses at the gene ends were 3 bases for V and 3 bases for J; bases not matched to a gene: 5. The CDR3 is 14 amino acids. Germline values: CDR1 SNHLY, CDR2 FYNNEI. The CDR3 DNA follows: TGTGCCAGCAGTGAGGTAGGGGGCATCTACGAGCAGTACTTC. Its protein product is CASSEVGGIYEQYF.

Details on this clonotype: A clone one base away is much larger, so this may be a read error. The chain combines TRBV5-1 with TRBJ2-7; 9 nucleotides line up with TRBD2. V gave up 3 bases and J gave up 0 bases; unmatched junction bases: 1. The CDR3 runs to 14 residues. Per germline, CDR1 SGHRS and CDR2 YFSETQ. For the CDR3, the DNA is TGCGCCAGCAGCTCGCGGGAGGGCTCCTACGAGCAGTACTTC. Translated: CASSSREGSYEQYF.

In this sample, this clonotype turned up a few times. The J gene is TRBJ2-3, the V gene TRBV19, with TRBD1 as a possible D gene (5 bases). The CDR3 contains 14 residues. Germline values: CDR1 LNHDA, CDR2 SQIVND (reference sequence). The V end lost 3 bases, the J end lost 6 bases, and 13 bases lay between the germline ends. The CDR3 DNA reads TGTGCCAGTAGTATGGGCAGGGCGTTGGATACGCAGTATTTT. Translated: CASSMGRALDTQYF.

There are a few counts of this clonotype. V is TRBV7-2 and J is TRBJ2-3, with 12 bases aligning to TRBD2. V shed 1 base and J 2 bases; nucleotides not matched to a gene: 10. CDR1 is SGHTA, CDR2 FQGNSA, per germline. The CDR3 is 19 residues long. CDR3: CASSLVRLAGAINTDTQYF. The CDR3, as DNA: TGTGCCAGCAGCTTAGTTCGACTAGCGGGGGCCATAAACACAGATACGCAGTATTTT.

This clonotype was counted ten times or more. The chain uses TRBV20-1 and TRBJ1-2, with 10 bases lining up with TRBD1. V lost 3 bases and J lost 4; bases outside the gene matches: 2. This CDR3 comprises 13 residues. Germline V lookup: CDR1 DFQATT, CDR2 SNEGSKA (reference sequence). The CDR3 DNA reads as TGCAGTGCTAGTCGGACAGGGGGCTATGGCTACACCTTC. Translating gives CSASRTGGYGYTF.

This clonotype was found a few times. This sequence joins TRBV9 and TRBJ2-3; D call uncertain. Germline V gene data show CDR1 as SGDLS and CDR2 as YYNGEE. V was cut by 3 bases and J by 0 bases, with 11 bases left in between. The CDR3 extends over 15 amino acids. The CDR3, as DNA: TGTGCCAGCAGCGCCCTGGATCCGAGCACAGATACGCAGTATTTT. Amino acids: CASSALDPSTDTQYF.

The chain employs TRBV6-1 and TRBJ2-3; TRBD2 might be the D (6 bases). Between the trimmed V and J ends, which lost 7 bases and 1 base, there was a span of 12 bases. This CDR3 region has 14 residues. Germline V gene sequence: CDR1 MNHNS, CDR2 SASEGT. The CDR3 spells CASTAGFGTDTQYF. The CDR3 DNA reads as TGTGCCAGCACCGCGGGATTCGGCACAGATACGCAGTATTTT.

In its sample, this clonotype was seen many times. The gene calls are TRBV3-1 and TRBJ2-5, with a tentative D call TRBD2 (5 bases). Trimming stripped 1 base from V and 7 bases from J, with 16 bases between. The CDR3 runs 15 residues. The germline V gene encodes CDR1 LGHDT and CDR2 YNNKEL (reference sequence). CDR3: CASSQVGSGAGTQYF. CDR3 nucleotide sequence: TGTGCCAGCAGCCAAGTGGGTAGTGGCGCGGGGACCCAGTACTTC.

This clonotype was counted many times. The CDR3 region has the DNA TGCAGTGCTAGTCTCCGGGACAGACCTTCCTACGAGCAGTACTTC. Its protein product is CSASLRDRPSYEQYF. The chain recombines TRBV20-1 with TRBJ2-7; 7 nucleotides match TRBD1. With 3 bases clipped from V and 1 base from J, the junction kept 9 bases outside the gene matches. Germline V CDR1 and CDR2: DFQATT, SNEGSKA (reference sequence). The CDR3 is 15 residues long.

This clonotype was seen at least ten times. The CDR3 here is CASLEQASGRYEQYF. The CDR3 DNA is TGTGCCAGCCTCGAACAGGCTAGCGGGAGGTACGAGCAGTACTTC. This chain links TRBV2 with TRBJ2-7, with 11 bases aligning to TRBD2. Per germline, CDR1 SNHLY and CDR2 FYNNEI. CDR3 size: 15 residues. The V and J ends lost 8 bases and 4 bases, in that order; junction bases with no gene match: 10.

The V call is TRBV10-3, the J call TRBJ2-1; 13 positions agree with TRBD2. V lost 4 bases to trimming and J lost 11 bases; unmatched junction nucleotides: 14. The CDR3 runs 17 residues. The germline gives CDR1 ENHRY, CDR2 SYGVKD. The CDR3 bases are TGTGCCATCAGTGGGGGACTAGCGGGATATGCTCCCCTTAAGCAGTTCTTC. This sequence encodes CAISGGLAGYAPLKQFF.

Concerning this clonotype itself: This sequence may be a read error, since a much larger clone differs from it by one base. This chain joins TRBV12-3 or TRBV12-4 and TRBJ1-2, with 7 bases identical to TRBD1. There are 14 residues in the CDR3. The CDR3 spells CTSSSLGTDYGYTF. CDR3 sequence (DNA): TGTACCAGCAGTTCCCTCGGGACAGATTATGGCTACACCTTC.

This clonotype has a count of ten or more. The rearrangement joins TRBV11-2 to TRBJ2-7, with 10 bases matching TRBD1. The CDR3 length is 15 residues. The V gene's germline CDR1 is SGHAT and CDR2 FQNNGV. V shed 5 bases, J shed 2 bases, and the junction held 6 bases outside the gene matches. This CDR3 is CASSPGQGQTYEQYF. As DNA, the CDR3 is TGTGCCAGCAGCCCGGGACAGGGGCAGACCTACGAGCAGTACTTC. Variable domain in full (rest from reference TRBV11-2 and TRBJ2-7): EAGVAQSPRYKIIEKRQSVAFWCNPISGHATLYWYQQILGQGPKLLIQFQNNGVVDDSQLPKDRFSAERLKGVDSTLKIQPAKLEDSAVYLCASSPGQGQTYEQYFGPGTRLTVT.

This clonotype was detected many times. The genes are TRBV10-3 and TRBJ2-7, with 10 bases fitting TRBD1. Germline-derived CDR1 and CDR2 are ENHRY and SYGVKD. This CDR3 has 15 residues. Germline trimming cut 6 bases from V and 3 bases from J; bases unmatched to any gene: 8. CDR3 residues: CAISVPGQGNYEQYF. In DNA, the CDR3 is TGTGCCATCAGCGTACCGGGACAGGGGAACTACGAGCAGTACTTC.

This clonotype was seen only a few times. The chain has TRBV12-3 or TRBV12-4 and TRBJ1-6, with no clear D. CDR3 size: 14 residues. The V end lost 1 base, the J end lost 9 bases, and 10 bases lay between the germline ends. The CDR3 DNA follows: TGTGCCAGCAGTTTAGGGACCTCGACTTCACCCCTCCACTTT. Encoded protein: CASSLGTSTSPLHF.

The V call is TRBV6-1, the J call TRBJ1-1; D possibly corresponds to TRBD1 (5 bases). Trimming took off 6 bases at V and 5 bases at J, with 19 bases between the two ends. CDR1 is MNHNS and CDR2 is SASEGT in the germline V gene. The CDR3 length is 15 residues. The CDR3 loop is CASSQQGIEVTEAFF. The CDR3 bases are TGTGCCAGCAGCCAGCAGGGAATCGAGGTAACTGAAGCTTTCTTT.